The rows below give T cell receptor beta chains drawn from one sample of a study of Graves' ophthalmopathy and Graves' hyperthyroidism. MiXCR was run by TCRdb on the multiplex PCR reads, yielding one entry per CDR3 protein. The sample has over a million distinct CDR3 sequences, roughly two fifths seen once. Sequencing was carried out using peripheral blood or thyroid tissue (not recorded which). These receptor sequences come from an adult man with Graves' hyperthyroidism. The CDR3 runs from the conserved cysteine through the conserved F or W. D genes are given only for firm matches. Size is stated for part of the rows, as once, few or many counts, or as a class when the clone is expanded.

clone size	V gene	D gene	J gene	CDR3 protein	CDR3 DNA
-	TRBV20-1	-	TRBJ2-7	CSARGAQGYF	TGCAGTGCTAGAGGGGCCCAGGGGTACTTC
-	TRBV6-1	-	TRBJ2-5	CASSEGGQGSFYQETQYF	TGTGCCAGCAGTGAAGGCGGCCAGGGGTCCTTTTACCAAGAGACCCAGTACTTC
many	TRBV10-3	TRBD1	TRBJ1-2	CATTGGNYGYTF	TGTGCCACGACAGGGGGAAACTATGGCTACACCTTC
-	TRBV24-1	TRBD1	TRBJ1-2	CATSGTGGNYGYTF	TGTGCCACCAGTGGAACAGGGGGTAATTATGGCTACACCTTC
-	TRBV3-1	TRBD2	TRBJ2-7	CASSLAGRIYEQYF	TGTGCCAGCAGCTTAGCGGGGAGAATCTACGAGCAGTACTTC
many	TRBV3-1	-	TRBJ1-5	CASSHQGGNQPQHF	TGTGCCAGCAGCCACCAGGGCGGCAATCAGCCCCAGCATTTT
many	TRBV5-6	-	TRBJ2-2	CASPTGRHTGELFF	TGTGCCAGCCCAACCGGGAGACACACCGGGGAGCTGTTTTTT
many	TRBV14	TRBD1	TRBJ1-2	CASSPLQGYPNYGYTF	TGTGCCAGCAGTCCTCTACAGGGGTACCCTAACTATGGCTACACCTTC
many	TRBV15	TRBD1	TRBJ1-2	CATSRDVRPQGAFGYTF	TGTGCCACCAGCAGAGACGTCCGGCCACAGGGGGCATTTGGCTACACCTTC
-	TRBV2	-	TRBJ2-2	CATLRSYAGELFF	TGTGCCACCCTCAGGAGTTACGCCGGGGAGCTGTTTTTT
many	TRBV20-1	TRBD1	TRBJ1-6	CSAREPGQGNSPLHF	TGCAGTGCTAGAGAACCGGGACAGGGCAATTCACCCCTCCACTTT
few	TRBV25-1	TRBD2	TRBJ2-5	CASSLGTIQTQYF	TGTGCCAGCAGTTTAGGGACTATCCAGACCCAGTACTTC
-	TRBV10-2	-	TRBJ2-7	CASSHARDPEQYF	TGCGCCAGCAGCCATGCCCGGGACCCCGAGCAGTACTTC
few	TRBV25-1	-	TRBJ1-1	CASRAGRTEAFF	TGTGCCAGCAGGGCGGGGCGAACTGAAGCTTTCTTT
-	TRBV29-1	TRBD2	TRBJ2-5	CSVAEGGGYENQYF	TGCAGCGTTGCGGAAGGCGGGGGGTATGAGAACCAGTACTTC
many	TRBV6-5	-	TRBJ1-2	CASSQTQGSGYTF	TGTGCCAGCAGCCAGACTCAGGGGAGCGGCTACACCTTC
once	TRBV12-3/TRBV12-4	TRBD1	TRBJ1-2	CASSYGQARYGYIF	TGTGCCAGCAGCTATGGACAGGCCCGGTACGGCTACATCTTC
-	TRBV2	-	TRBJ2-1	CAGGLEYNEQFF	TGTGCCGGGGGACTGGAGTACAATGAGCAGTTCTTC
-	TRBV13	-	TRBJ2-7	CASSFVGRYEQYF	TGTGCCAGCAGCTTTGTTGGACGGTACGAGCAGTACTTC
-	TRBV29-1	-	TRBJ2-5	CSVASSSAGTQETQYF	TGCAGCGTTGCCAGCAGCTCGGCGGGGACCCAAGAGACCCAGTACTTC
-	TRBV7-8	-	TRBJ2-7	CASSPERGLYEQYF	TGTGCCAGCAGCCCCGAGCGTGGCTTATACGAGCAGTACTTC
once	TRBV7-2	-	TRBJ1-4	CASSSKWNEKLFF	TGTGCCAGCAGCTCAAAGTGGAATGAAAAACTGTTTTTT
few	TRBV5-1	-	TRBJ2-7	CASSLIGWEADEQYF	TGCGCCAGCAGCTTGATAGGCTGGGAGGCGGACGAGCAGTACTTC
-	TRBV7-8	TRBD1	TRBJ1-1	CASTGNRGKTGSRGWNTEAFF	TGTGCCAGCACGGGAAACAGGGGAAAGACGGGTTCAAGGGGATGGAACACTGAAGCTTTCTTT
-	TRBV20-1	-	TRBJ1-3	CSYSTPGPSGNTIYF	TGCAGTTACTCGACCCCAGGGCCCTCTGGAAACACCATATATTTT
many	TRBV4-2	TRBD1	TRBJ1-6	CASSQDGTENSPLHF	TGTGCCAGCAGCCAAGATGGGACAGAAAATTCACCCCTCCACTTT
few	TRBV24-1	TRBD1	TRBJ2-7	CATSDSTGEAYEQYF	TGTGCCACCAGTGATTCGACAGGGGAGGCCTACGAGCAGTACTTC